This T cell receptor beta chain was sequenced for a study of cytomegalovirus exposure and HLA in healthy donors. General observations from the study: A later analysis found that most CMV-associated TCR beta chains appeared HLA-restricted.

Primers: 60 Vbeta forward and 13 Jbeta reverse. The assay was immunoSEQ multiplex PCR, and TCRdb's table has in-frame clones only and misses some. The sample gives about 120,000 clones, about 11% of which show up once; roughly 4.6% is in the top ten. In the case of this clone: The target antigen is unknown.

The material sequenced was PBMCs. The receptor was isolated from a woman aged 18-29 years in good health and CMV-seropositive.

CDR3 amino acids: CASSGENSSNQPQHF. DNA for the CDR3: TGTGCCAGCAGTGGCGAAAACAGTAGCAATCAGCCCCAGCATTTT. The rearrangement uses TRBV6-1 and TRBJ1-5; the D is unclear. V shed 4 bases and J shed 0 bases, with 10 bases lying between them. Germline V gene data show CDR1 as MNHNS and CDR2 as SASEGT. CDR3 length equals 15 residues.